This T cell receptor beta chain came from a study of human T cells and chemical hapten exposure (dated by TCRdb to the early 2020s). About the study as a whole: For sensitization, 2% DPC in acetone was applied to a 2 cm by 2 cm area of upper inner arm skin. Libraries were pooled for sequencing, and variation in per-sample TCR yields was attributed mainly to small differences in library volumes within the pool. The study tracked peripheral blood TCR repertoire changes in vivo during primary and secondary sensitization to the hapten diphenylcyclopropenone (DPC) in alopecia patients. Some 29 alopecia patients gave blood for TCR sequencing at one to four time points (pre-sensitization, 2, 6 and 24 weeks). Throughout the approximately 23-week study period, patients were also given weekly therapeutic DPC doses on the scalp. Patch testing was performed on the upper back with Finn chambers containing 0.01% DPC, and the patch tests were scored after 6 days according to International Contact Dermatitis Research Group standards. The patient cohort, mostly female, included alopecia areata with under or over 50% scalp involvement, alopecia totalis and alopecia universalis. Blood samples were taken from patients before sensitization (week 0) and then at 2, 6 and about 24 weeks after DPC sensitization.

Concerning this clonotype: It has no known antigen specificity. Base qualities are not recorded, but no much larger clone differs from it by a single base.

The library was obtained by RACE. These reads were obtained on a NextSeq 500. During library preparation, unique molecular identifiers were attached to individual cDNA molecules so that TCRs could be counted in a quantitative, reproducible way. From each blood RNA sample, both TCR alpha and TCR beta chains were sequenced. On the study's bioinformatics: A median of about 87,000 TCRs per sample was observed, with a range of about 20,000 to 750,000. The Decombinator software suite was used to annotate the V, J and CDR3 of the TCR reads. To make PS versus PT1 abundance plots, every sample was subsampled to the same number of TCRs (28,000). TCRs were defined as expanded if absent before sensitization and observed at least eight times at the 2-week time point. TCRdb handled the public reads itself, with Q25 trimming in fastp and clone calling in MiXCR, and kept productive beta chains. Each entry merges the rows of one CDR3 protein and shows their most common DNA and genes. These V and J calls originate from TCRdb's pipeline instead of the authors' own analysis. The sample data list 350,000 to 400,000 distinct CDR3 sequences, and 6% to 7% of these were observed just once. Roughly 5.4% of the sample rests with the top ten.

The germline V gene provides CDR1 SQVTM and CDR2 ANQGSEA. The CDR3 sequence holds 12 residues, the cysteine and phenylalanine included. Just the 36-base CDR3 DNA is kept, in frame starting at base 1. The junction shows trimming of 4 bases on V and 0 bases on J, plus 5 bases between the germline ends. Here is what the overall study found, with its caveats: Repeated subsampling changed both the strength of the expansion versus patch-test correlation and the threshold at which the correlation became significant. DPC sensitization did not change how many TCRs were above 1 in 1000 frequency, and no evidence was found of alterations in global repertoire structure. A positive correlation was found between the number of PT1 expanded TCRs and patch test score, with significance reached at thresholds 8, 16 and 32 but not 4. Expanded TCRs formed significantly more large CDR3 similarity clusters than pre-sensitization or healthy control sets, consistent with antigen-driven responses. Because all patients had alopecia, a presumed autoimmune disease, the immune response of the patients might differ from that of healthy individuals.

The time point label on this specimen signifies: patch test 2, 6 weeks after DPC sensitization. The treatment or condition label here, explained by the study, means: therapeutic diphenylcyclopropenone sensitization with weekly scalp DPC. At every patch-test visit, the blood draw took place before the patch test was put on. Patients were considered eligible if aged 18 to 70, diagnosed with alopecia and deemed suitable for DPC therapy, and patients were excluded if pregnant. Total RNA was extracted from unfractionated whole blood that had been collected in Tempus Blood RNA tubes. The input for sequencing was whole blood, taken in connection with sensitization to the hapten diphenylcyclopropenone (DPC). The rearranged chain carries TRBV29-1 and TRBJ2-3, with a weak D call of TRBD2 (5 bases match). This clonotype originated in a woman younger than 30 with alopecia areata. Some clones in this sample may be carry-over from other donors' samples. In nucleotides, the sequence is TGCAGCGTTGGGACTAGCACAGATACGCAGTATTTT. This sequence encodes CSVGTSTDTQYF.